The rows below give T cell receptor beta chains drawn from one sample of a study of blood T cell repertoires in COVID-19. Assay: immunoSEQ multiplex PCR; the TCRdb copy retains only in-frame clones and omits some. The table lists around 97,000 clones, roughly 87% of them singletons. The specimen was peripheral blood. The receptor source for this set is a human donor in a cohort sampled during active COVID-19. CDR3s include the opening cysteine and the closing phenylalanine or tryptophan. D genes are given only for firm matches. The listing skips clone size in some rows; elsewhere it reads once, few, many or a size class.

abundance | j_gene | v_gene | d_gene | CDR3aa | CDR3nt
NA | TRBJ2-1 | TRBV11-3 | TRBD2 | CASSSGSLYNEQFF | TGTGCCAGCAGCAGCGGGAGTCTCTACAATGAGCAGTTCTTC
once | TRBJ1-6 | TRBV4-1 | NA | CASSQDKVGQRTSPLHF | TGCGCCAGCAGCCAAGATAAAGTCGGACAGAGAACTTCACCCCTCCACTTT
NA | TRBJ2-1 | TRBV5-1 | TRBD2 | CASTSGVIAGGRNEQFF | TGCGCCAGCACCAGCGGGGTCATAGCGGGGGGGCGAAATGAGCAGTTCTTC
NA | TRBJ2-3 | TRBV30 | TRBD2 | CAWERGGTQYF | TGTGCCTGGGAGCGGGGGGGTACGCAGTATTTT
NA | TRBJ1-2 | TRBV30 | TRBD1 | CAWSRGTGNGYTF | TGTGCCTGGAGTAGAGGGACAGGGAACGGCTACACCTTC
NA | TRBJ1-2 | TRBV7-9 | NA | CASSLGLMGSAWGYTF | TGTGCCAGCAGCCTAGGTCTGATGGGCTCGGCATGGGGCTACACCTTC
once | TRBJ2-1 | TRBV24-1 | TRBD1 | CATSELGQGADEQFF | TGTGCCACCAGTGAACTGGGACAGGGGGCGGATGAGCAGTTCTTC
once | TRBJ2-3 | TRBV7-6 | TRBD2 | CASSSGLAGGPDTQYF | TGTGCCAGCAGCTCAGGACTAGCGGGGGGTCCAGATACGCAGTATTTT
NA | TRBJ1-4 | TRBV5-1 | NA | CASGGGVDEKLFF | TGCGCCAGCGGAGGGGGGGTCGATGAAAAACTGTTTTTT
once | TRBJ1-5 | TRBV19 | NA | CASTRSSSSYQPQHF | TGTGCCAGTACCCGCTCGAGCTCAAGTTATCAGCCCCAGCATTTT
once | TRBJ1-1 | TRBV13 | TRBD1 | CASSGTQGVNTEAFF | TGTGCCAGCAGCGGGACACAGGGGGTAAACACTGAAGCTTTCTTT
NA | TRBJ2-7 | TRBV13 | NA | CASRHREAYEQYF | TGTGCCAGCAGGCACCGGGAAGCCTACGAGCAGTACTTC
NA | TRBJ2-7 | TRBV7-8 | TRBD1 | CASSLRDRDLLRQYF | TGTGCCAGCAGCCTCCGGGACAGGGACTTACTCAGGCAGTACTTC
NA | TRBJ2-7 | TRBV13 | NA | CASSLVAGGTEEQYF | TGTGCCAGCAGCTTAGTAGCAGGGGGGACGGAGGAGCAGTACTTC
NA | TRBJ2-1 | TRBV7-9 | NA | CASSLTGKQFF | TGTGCCAGCAGCTTGACGGGGAAGCAGTTCTTC
NA | TRBJ2-7 | TRBV6-5 | TRBD2 | CASRASGTYEQYF | TGTGCCAGTCGGGCTAGCGGGACCTACGAGCAGTACTTC
NA | TRBJ2-5 | TRBV10-3 | TRBD1 | CAIRDVGQDQETQYF | TGTGCCATACGGGATGTGGGACAGGATCAAGAGACCCAGTACTTC
few | TRBJ2-2 | TRBV7-3 | TRBD2 | CASSQNSGTRGELFF | TGTGCCAGCAGCCAGAATAGCGGGACCCGAGGGGAGCTGTTTTTT
NA | TRBJ2-1 | TRBV18 | TRBD1 | CASSSTGDNEQFF | TGTGCCAGCTCAAGCACAGGGGACAATGAGCAGTTCTTC